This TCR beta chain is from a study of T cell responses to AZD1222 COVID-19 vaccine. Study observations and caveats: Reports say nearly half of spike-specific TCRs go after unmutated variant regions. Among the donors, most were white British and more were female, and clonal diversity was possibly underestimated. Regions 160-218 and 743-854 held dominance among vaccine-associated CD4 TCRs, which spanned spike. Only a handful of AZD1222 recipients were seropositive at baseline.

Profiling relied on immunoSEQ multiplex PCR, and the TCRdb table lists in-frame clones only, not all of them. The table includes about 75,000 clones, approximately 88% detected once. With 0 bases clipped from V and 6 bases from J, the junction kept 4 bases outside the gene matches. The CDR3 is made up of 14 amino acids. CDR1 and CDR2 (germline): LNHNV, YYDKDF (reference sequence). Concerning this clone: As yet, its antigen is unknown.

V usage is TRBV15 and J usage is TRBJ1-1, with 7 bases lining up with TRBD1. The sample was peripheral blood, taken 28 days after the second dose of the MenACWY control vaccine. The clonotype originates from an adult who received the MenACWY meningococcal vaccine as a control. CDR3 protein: CATSREGDRAEAFF. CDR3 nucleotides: TGTGCCACCAGCAGAGAGGGGGACAGAGCTGAAGCTTTCTTT.